Reported below is one TCR beta chain. Its antigen remains unidentified. This sample is part of a study of shared clonotypes between healthy human individuals. Study findings and constraints: Naive CD4 clonotype sharing across four donors was approximately 5%. Clonotypes which were not shared had lower generation probabilities than clonotypes that all four donors shared. On the whole, naive subsets had larger estimated richness than memory subsets had.

Only in-frame clones appear in the TCRdb table, and some are missing; sequencing was by immunoSEQ multiplex PCR. The sample has some 800,000 clones, nearly 95% seen once. Per the germline V gene, CDR1 is PRHDT and CDR2 is FYEKMQ (reference sequence). V lost 3 bases to trimming and J lost 1 base, with 10 bases between them. This CDR3 contains 14 residues. Positive CCR7 selection of CD45RO-negative cells yielded the naive CD8 cells, and terminally differentiated effector memory CD45RA+ cells were excluded. This chain links TRBV13 with TRBJ2-7, with D unclear. The material sequenced was naive CD8+ T cells sorted from blood. The TCR sequence derives from a man aged 30 to 39 in good health. In DNA form, the CDR3 reads TGTGCCAGCAGCTTCGGCAGGAATTCCTACGAGCAGTACTTC. This translates into CASSFGRNSYEQYF.